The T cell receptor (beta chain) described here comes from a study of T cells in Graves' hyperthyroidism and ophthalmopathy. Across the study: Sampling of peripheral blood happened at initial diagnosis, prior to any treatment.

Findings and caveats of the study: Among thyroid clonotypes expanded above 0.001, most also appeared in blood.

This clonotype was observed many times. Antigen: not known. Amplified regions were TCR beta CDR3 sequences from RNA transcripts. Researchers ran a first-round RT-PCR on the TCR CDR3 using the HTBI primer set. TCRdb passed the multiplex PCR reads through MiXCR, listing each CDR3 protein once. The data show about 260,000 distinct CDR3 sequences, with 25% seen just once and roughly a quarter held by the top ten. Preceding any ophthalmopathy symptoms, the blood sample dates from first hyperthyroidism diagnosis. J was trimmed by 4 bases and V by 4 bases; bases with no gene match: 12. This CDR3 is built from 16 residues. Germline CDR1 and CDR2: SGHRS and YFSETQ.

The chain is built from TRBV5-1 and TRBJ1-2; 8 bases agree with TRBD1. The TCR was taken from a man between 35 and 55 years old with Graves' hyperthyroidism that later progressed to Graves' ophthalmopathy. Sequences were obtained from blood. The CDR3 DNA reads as TGCGCCAGCAGCCAACCTTCTCGGACAGGGTCCTATGGCTACACCTTC. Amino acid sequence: CASSQPSRTGSYGYTF.